This section outlines one TCR beta chain sequence together with its context. Positively selected for CCR7, the CD45RO-negative cells used as naive CD8 cells excluded terminally differentiated effector memory CD45RA+ cells. Per the germline V gene, CDR1 is SQVTM and CDR2 is ANQGSEA. The CDR3 contains 15 residues. The ends lost 4 bases at V and 1 base at J; junction bases unmatched: 6. The table came from immunoSEQ multiplex PCR; TCRdb's copy has only in-frame clones and leaves some out. The sample lists about 590,000 clones, roughly 95% occurring once. The sample comes from a study of shared clonotypes between healthy human individuals.

The chain recombines TRBV29-1 with TRBJ2-7; 11 bases fit TRBD2. The sequencing input was naive CD8+ T cells sorted from blood. This receptor was obtained from a young woman in good health. This CDR3 reads CSVGDLAGGSYEQYF. DNA for the CDR3: TGCAGCGTTGGAGATCTAGCGGGAGGTTCCTACGAGCAGTACTTC.